This TCR beta chain was found in a study of blood T cell repertoires in COVID-19 (dated by TCRdb to the early 2020s). In terms of the full investigation: Samples covering the acute and convalescent phases of COVID-19 were provided by collaborators in the United States, Italy and Spain. The material from the prospective study consisted of cDNA or gDNA derived from T cells, B-cell-depleted T cells, or PBMCs. The dataset comprised deeply sampled blood TCRbeta repertoires from subjects exposed to, actively infected with, or recovered from COVID-19. A freely available public database, intended as a resource for researchers studying the immune response to SARS-CoV-2, is where the repertoires were released. Samples were obtained from the ongoing ImmuneRACE study (first 160 participants) and from approximately 1,200 subjects provided by 6 global collaborators. Nearly every sample came with metadata listing a de-identified subject ID, COVID-19 status, age in years and sex. Where available, HLA class I and class II types were taken from metadata supplied by the sample provider and were not determined by assay-based typing. Paper-wide results and their limitations: The amount of clinical and demographic metadata varied by source and participant and was provided uncurated.

The trim is 2 bases for V and 1 base for J, with a gap of 11 bases between the germline ends. CDR1 and CDR2 are drawn from the germline V gene (reference sequence): GTSNPN, SVGIG. The CDR3 starts with the cysteine, ends with the phenylalanine, and has 14 residues. The sequence is cut down to CDR3 DNA, 42 bases in frame from base 1. The immunoSEQ Assay, a bias-controlled multiplex PCR, was used to amplify TCRbeta CDR3 regions from genomic DNA. In the paper's pipeline: The number of nucleated cells in each sample was estimated by amplification of reference gene primers within the assay. Sequence reads were collapsed and filtered to measure the absolute abundance of every unique TCRbeta CDR3 rearrangement. Productive Simpson clonality was computed per sample as the square root of Simpson's diversity index over productive rearrangements. TCRdb holds this immuneACCESS table with in-frame rearrangements only. Some clones are missing; in checked studies, unresolved V genes explain under half, and the rest has no known cause. The D gene and trimming were derived from the DNA, and the V and J assignments and clone size from that table. The sample table lists some 200,000 clones, roughly 90% of them with a count of one. The top ten hold over 7% of the sample.

In the prospective study, participants were roughly 18 to 100 years old, resided in approximately 25 geographic areas of the United States, and were enrolled through a virtual design. To assign participants to cohorts, the prospective study relied on clinical history that participants themselves reported in a screening survey and a study questionnaire. Recovered participants in ImmuneRACE Cohort 3 were defined by two consecutive negative NP/OP PCR tests, clearance by a healthcare professional, or resolution of symptoms. In the prospective study, mobile phlebotomists collected whole blood, serum and a nasopharyngeal or oropharyngeal swab from each participant. Additional blood draws and questionnaires over an approximately two-month period could optionally be provided by prospective study participants. Before DNA extraction, prospective study blood samples were shipped either frozen or at room temperature.

This clone was recorded a few times. The specificity of this receptor is unknown. Qualities for individual bases were not recorded, and no much larger clone is one base off. In this chain, TRBV30 is recombined with TRBJ2-5; D gene: possibly TRBD2, on 5 matching bases. The TCR was taken from a woman aged 18-29 years who had recovered from COVID-19. Material: PBMCs or T cells enriched from blood (not recorded which). The CDR3 sequence is CAWSRAGIQETQYF. Here is the DNA: TGTGCCTGGAGTAGGGCGGGTATCCAAGAGACCCAGTACTTC.